This is a list of T cell receptor beta chains from one sample in a study of blood T cell repertoires in COVID-19. Produced via immunoSEQ multiplex PCR; TCRdb's table is partial and in-frame only. This sample has approximately 170,000 clones; approximately 91% occur once, and the top ten carry 4.5% to 5%. Sequenced sample: peripheral blood. All receptors come from a man younger than 30 with COVID-19, enrolled during active disease. Each CDR3 is given with its conserved first and last residue.

V gene,J gene,CDR3 protein
TRBV29-1,TRBJ2-1,CSVEDAPGVALHNEQFF
TRBV27,TRBJ1-5,CASSPNNQPQHF
TRBV10-1,TRBJ2-1,CASSATSVYNEQFF
TRBV5-1,TRBJ1-4,CASSFGVVSEKLFF
TRBV5-6,TRBJ2-7,CASSLGQVIYEQYF
TRBV14,TRBJ1-2,CASSLLNYGYTF
TRBV28,TRBJ2-1,CATTTGIWVTSGSSYNEQFF
TRBV30,TRBJ1-5,CAWSVQGDQPQHF
TRBV5-1,TRBJ1-3,CASSPTTGYASGNTIYF
TRBV19,TRBJ1-1,CASSIASGGTEAFF
TRBV7-6,TRBJ2-7,CASSSAGTGAYEQYF
TRBV7-8,TRBJ2-7,CASSQLGFWAGDKLEQYF
TRBV27,TRBJ2-1,CASSLIQGALNEQFF
TRBV27,TRBJ1-5,CASSLRGFNQPQHF
TRBV28,TRBJ1-1,CASSFPGTGIEGEAFF
TRBV28,TRBJ2-7,CASSLYGGDLSNEQYF
TRBV4-3,TRBJ1-2,CASSQELRAAYGYTF
TRBV28,TRBJ1-2,CASSFGGPNYGYTF
TRBV7-9,TRBJ2-7,CASSLVIRDRGLYEQYF
TRBV19,TRBJ2-1,CASGGVRAGAQFF
TRBV6-5,TRBJ1-1,CASSSLQGAGKAFF
TRBV9,TRBJ2-1,CASSVEGLADTYNEQFF
TRBV7-2,TRBJ2-3,CASSLARGTDTQYF
TRBV10-2,TRBJ2-7,CASRTPGGLALEQYF
TRBV19,TRBJ1-2,CASSVLRDRVEGYTF
TRBV14,TRBJ2-1,CASSHTVGPGGNEQFF
TRBV4-2,TRBJ1-3,CASSQDRGGSGNTIYF
TRBV7-8,TRBJ1-3,CASSKTGPPYF
TRBV6-2/TRBV6-3,TRBJ2-2,CASSPDYTSGTRNTGELFF
TRBV4-3,TRBJ1-3,CASSQDVGRDSLFSGNTIYF
TRBV15,TRBJ2-2,CATSRDLGGTGELFF
TRBV5-4,TRBJ2-7,CASSPRTGRLFYEQYF
TRBV11-2,TRBJ2-1,CASSLVLAGVDEQFF
TRBV10-3,TRBJ2-2,CASLTGHTGELFF
TRBV19,TRBJ1-1,CASSPSGATEAFF
TRBV19,TRBJ2-7,CASSISGRGVYEQYF
TRBV28,TRBJ1-6,CASSPWTGNSPLHF
TRBV27,TRBJ1-3,CASRLASGNTIYF
TRBV10-2,TRBJ2-7,CASSESSPYEQYF
TRBV19,TRBJ2-7,CATSFGAGHSYEQYF
TRBV7-9,TRBJ1-3,CAATGMGGNTIYF
TRBV6-5,TRBJ2-7,CASIRGQGTYEQYF
TRBV2,TRBJ2-5,CASLRAGGQYF
TRBV28,TRBJ1-2,CASSLIERDGYTF
TRBV3-1/TRBV3-2,TRBJ2-3,CASSQFPGLAGGNRADTQYF
TRBV9,TRBJ1-3,CASSVEAETGSGNTIYF
TRBV14,TRBJ2-5,CASSLNLAGGETQYF
TRBV3-1/TRBV3-2,TRBJ2-2,CATGGIGELFF
TRBV2,TRBJ2-1,CASSWTSGNYNEQFF
TRBV28,TRBJ2-7,CASSPGLVEPNEQYF
TRBV9,TRBJ1-2,CASSSRGPSTGYTF